This TCR beta chain stems from a study of blood T cell repertoires in COVID-19. Study summary: COVID-19 samples from acute and convalescent phases originated in the United States, Italy and Spain. PBMCs, B-cell-depleted T cells, or T cells provided the cDNA or gDNA that made up the material.

Seattle patients were enrolled while actively infected and followed longitudinally. Trimming stripped 3 bases from V and 1 base from J, with 8 bases between. There are 14 residues in the CDR3. The V gene's germline CDR1 is MRHNA and CDR2 SNTAGT. Per the original methods: From reference gene primer amplification, estimates of nucleated cell counts were derived. Libraries were prepared by immunoSEQ multiplex PCR; TCRdb keeps only in-frame clonotypes and omits some of them. D and trimming come from the DNA, and the V and J calls and clone size come from that table. Of about 140,000 clones in the sample, around 83% were seen once.

The sample was peripheral blood. The clonotype was recovered from a man under 40 with COVID-19, enrolled during active disease. The gene calls are TRBV6-4 and TRBJ2-3, with D uncertain. CDR3 bases: TGTGCCAGCAGTGAGGCCAGCGGCACAGATACGCAGTATTTT. This gives the protein CASSEASGTDTQYF.